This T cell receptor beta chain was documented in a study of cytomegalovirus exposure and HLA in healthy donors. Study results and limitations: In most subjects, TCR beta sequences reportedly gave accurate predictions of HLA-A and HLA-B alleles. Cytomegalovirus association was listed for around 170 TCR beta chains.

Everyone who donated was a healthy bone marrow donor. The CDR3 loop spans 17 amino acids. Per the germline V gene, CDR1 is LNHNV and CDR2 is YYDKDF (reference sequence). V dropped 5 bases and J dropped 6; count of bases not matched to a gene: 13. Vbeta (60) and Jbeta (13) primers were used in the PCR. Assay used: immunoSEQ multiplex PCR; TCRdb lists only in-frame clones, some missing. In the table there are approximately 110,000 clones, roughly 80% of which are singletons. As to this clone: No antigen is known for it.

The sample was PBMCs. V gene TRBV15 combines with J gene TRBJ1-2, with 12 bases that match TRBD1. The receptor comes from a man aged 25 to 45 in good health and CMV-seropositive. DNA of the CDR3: TGTGCCACCAGCGGACCCCCGGGACAGGGGGCGCGAGATGGCTACACCTTC. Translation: CATSGPPGQGARDGYTF.